The source of this T cell receptor beta chain is a study of T cells in Graves' hyperthyroidism and ophthalmopathy (dated by TCRdb to between 2019 and 2020). Looking at the study overall: Peripheral blood was collected at initial diagnosis, before any treatment. To identify TCR V-J signatures that set the groups apart, the researchers used a discovery cohort of about a hundred patients, made up of under 45 with Graves' ophthalmopathy and about 59 with stable Graves' hyperthyroidism. Following sampling, methimazole starting at 30 mg daily was given to hyperthyroidism patients, and high-dose intravenous methylprednisolone was given to ophthalmopathy patients. The roughly 90 discovery patients were divided at random into training and test sets in a 7:3 ratio. Thyroid tissue and blood T-cell repertoires from more than five Graves' hyperthyroidism patients were also compared in the study. Whether ophthalmopathy could be predicted prospectively was tested in an independent validation cohort made up of 18 to 20 hyperthyroidism patients plus 17 patients who later progressed to ophthalmopathy. According to the paper, TCR Vbeta CDR3 sequencing was carried out on 120 to 150 peripheral blood samples, which came from fewer than 50 ophthalmopathy, under 80 hyperthyroidism and about 17 progressor patients. What the study reported, not specific to this receptor: Sample size was not statistically predetermined, and investigators were not blinded to group allocation. Blood samples also contained most of the expanded thyroid clonotypes (frequency above 0.001), which suggests that blood repertoires may reflect thyroid immune responses. Ophthalmopathy was separated from stable hyperthyroidism by a 13 V-J signature model, with roughly 88% sensitivity and about 84% specificity obtained in cross-validation and 80%/75% obtained in testing. In validation, the model predicted progression to ophthalmopathy with 55% to 71% sensitivity and approximately 78% specificity, a median of 6.5 months before onset.

TCR beta CDR3 regions were amplified from RNA transcripts. The first round of RT-PCR for the TCR CDR3 was performed with the HTBI primer set and the Qiagen OneStep RT-PCR kit. A second multiplex PCR round built the libraries, followed by size selection and purification. Libraries were sequenced paired-end with 100 bp reads on an Illumina HiSeq2000. Per the source publication's procedure: SOAPnuke was used to process the raw data, throwing out any read that contained adapters or uncalled bases, had a mean Phred below 15, or lacked an exact constant-primer or identifier match. High-quality paired reads were merged with COPE v1.2.5, and unique nucleotide sequences were defined as clonotypes. MiTCR v1.1 was used to align clonotypes to the IMGT TRBV, TRBD and TRBJ reference segments. Only V-J combinations with frequency above 0.0001, covering 99% to 99.2% of repertoires, were analysed. The TCS score was defined as F50 (clonal expansion) divided by E x V (chaos), with BLOSUM62-based TCRdist calculated between CDR3 peptides within each V-J. Welch's t-statistics and random forest reduced roughly 540 V-J features to fewer than 15, which were used in a naive Bayes classifier (R e1071). Thyroid-blood repertoire similarity was quantified with the Morisita-Horn index. TCRdb redid the processing of the public reads, applying fastp at Q25 and MiXCR, and retained in-frame beta chains. Rows matching on CDR3 protein sequence are summarized as one entry with the most common DNA and genes. The V and J calls, along with clone size, are taken from TCRdb and not from the paper's own processing. This sample lists hundreds of thousands of distinct CDR3 sequences; more than 30% were detected once. The ten largest clones capture roughly 8.3% of the sample.

For this chain, trimming is 4 bases at the V end and 3 bases at the J end, and the number of junction bases without a gene match is 3. Taken from cysteine to phenylalanine, the CDR3 has 14 residues. The DNA shown is the 42-base CDR3, in frame from base 1. The CDR1 and CDR2 encoded by the germline V gene are MGHRA and YSYEKL. Graves' hyperthyroidism was defined as stable when no progression to ophthalmopathy occurred over 18 months of follow-up. Hyperthyroidism patients were aged 18 to 65 years and newly diagnosed, with disease duration of less than 2 months. The study excluded patients with uncontrolled infections, other autoimmune diseases, pregnancy or lactation. Diagnoses were based on clinical symptoms, serum thyroxine and TRAb, thyroid ultrasound and orbital computed tomography. PBMCs were separated from 10 ml of fresh peripheral blood using Ficoll-Paque density gradient centrifugation. Trizol reagent was used to extract total RNA, and RNA quality was then checked on an Agilent 2100 Bioanalyzer.

Remarks on this clonotype: Its antigen is not yet known. Base qualities are not at hand, and no much larger clone is one base apart.

The chain links TRBV4-1 with TRBJ2-5, with 9 junctional bases fitting TRBD2. The sequenced sample consisted of blood. The sequence came from a man aged 18 to 30 with Graves' hyperthyroidism. For the CDR3, the sequence is CASSPIAGEETQYF. The DNA sequence is as follows: TGCGCCAGCAGCCCCATAGCGGGAGAAGAGACCCAGTACTTC.